These 16 T cell receptor beta chains share one sample of origin, sequenced in a study of T-cell reconstitution after alpha-beta-depleted transplantation in children. Unique molecular identifiers featured in how the TCRbeta library was prepared. Each CDR3 protein is one row after TCRdb ran MiXCR on the PCR reads. The profile shows approximately 210,000 distinct CDR3 sequences, approximately 17% of them singletons. Source: PBMCs, mostly from graft donor cells, taken 360 days after TCRalphabeta/CD19-depleted stem cell transplant. All receptors derive from a male patient aged 2 to 10 who had a stem cell transplant for acute lymphoblastic leukemia, so the T cells may come from the graft donor.

This clonotype was counted between two and nine times. This chain connects TRBV6-6 to TRBJ2-2, with D tentatively TRBD1 (5 bases). The CDR3 has 13 residues. CDR1 is MNHNY and CDR2 is SVGAGI in the germline V gene (reference sequence). Trimming took off 5 bases at V and 5 bases at J, with 9 bases between the two ends. The CDR3 sequence: CASSMTVTGELFF. The CDR3 region has the DNA TGTGCCAGCAGTATGACAGTAACCGGGGAGCTGTTTTTT.

The chain uses TRBV30 and TRBJ2-5; D not resolved. V lost 3 bases and J lost 7, with 9 bases in between. Germline V lookup: CDR1 GTSNPN, CDR2 SVGIG (reference sequence). The CDR3 covers 11 residues. CDR3 loop: CAWSPGRTQYF. For the CDR3, the DNA is TGTGCCTGGAGCCCCGGTAGGACCCAGTACTTC.

This clonotype was counted only a few times. The CDR3: CASKRERGGLRETQYF. DNA of the CDR3: TGTGCCAGCAAACGGGAGCGGGGGGGCCTACGGGAGACCCAGTACTTC. The chain couples TRBV6-2 or TRBV6-3 to TRBJ2-5; 10 bases agree with TRBD2. After removal of 7 bases from V and 5 bases from J, the junction contained 13 bases not matched to a gene. The germline V gene has CDR1 MNHEY and CDR2 SVGEGT. The CDR3 has 16 residues.

This clonotype has at least ten counts. The CDR3 DNA is TGTGCCACCCGGGACAGGGATAATGAGCAGTTCTTC. Amino acids: CATRDRDNEQFF. The chain links TRBV24-1 to TRBJ2-1; 9 bases are shared with TRBD1. V lost 9 bases to trimming and J lost 7 bases; unmatched junction nucleotides: 3. The germline V gene encodes CDR1 KGHDR and CDR2 SFDVKD. The CDR3 runs to 12 residues.

This clonotype was picked up many times. This chain links TRBV27 with TRBJ2-2; D gene uncertain. This CDR3 comprises 12 residues. The germline CDR1 and CDR2 sequences are MNHEY and SMNVEV (reference sequence). V lost 5 bases and J 4 bases, leaving 5 bases between the germline ends. Here the CDR3 reads CASSSSTGELFF. The CDR3 DNA reads TGTGCCAGCAGTAGTAGCACCGGGGAGCTGTTTTTT.

This clonotype was seen a handful of times. V is TRBV3-1 and J is TRBJ2-7; 8 bases match TRBD1. Germline assignment: CDR1 LGHDT and CDR2 YNNKEL (reference sequence). The CDR3 loop spans 14 amino acids. J lost 6 bases, V lost 1 base, and 5 bases had no gene match. The CDR3 DNA reads as TGTGCCAGCAGCCAAGTTACCACAGGGGGCGAGCAGTACTTC. It specifies CASSQVTTGGEQYF.

The chain carries TRBV5-1 and TRBJ2-1, with TRBD1 identical over 7 bases. The junction had 7 bases not matched to a gene; V was cut back by 6 bases and J by 4 bases. Germline values: CDR1 SGHRS, CDR2 YFSETQ. The CDR3 runs 14 residues. The CDR3 sequence: CASTPDRSYNEQFF. CDR3 DNA sequence: TGCGCCAGCACCCCGGACAGGAGTTACAATGAGCAGTTCTTC.

The chain is built from TRBV12-3 or TRBV12-4 and TRBJ2-5, with D tentatively TRBD1 (5 bases). V dropped 3 bases and J dropped 4 bases, with 12 bases sitting between them. The CDR3 extends over 14 amino acids. The CDR3 sequence: CASSFPGWGETQYF. The DNA for the CDR3 is TGTGCCAGCAGTTTCCCAGGGTGGGGAGAGACCCAGTACTTC.

This clonotype was seen only a few times. This chain joins TRBV7-2 and TRBJ2-7; D is ambiguous. The CDR3 is 13 residues long. Germline assignment: CDR1 SGHTA and CDR2 FQGNSA. V dropped 5 bases and J dropped 3 bases, with 11 bases sitting between them. The CDR3 loop reads CASSPFPGYEQYF. CDR3 nucleotides: TGTGCCAGCAGCCCCTTTCCCGGCTACGAGCAGTACTTC.

The chain combines TRBV18 with TRBJ2-1; 8 bases align to TRBD1. This CDR3 comprises 14 residues. The germline CDR1 and CDR2 sequences are KGHSH and LQKENI. V was pared by 6 bases and J by 7 bases, with 8 bases of the junction left unmatched. The CDR3, as DNA: TGTGCCAGCTCTCACCGGGACAGGAGAAATGAGCAGTTCTTC. This translates into CASSHRDRRNEQFF. Drawing the rest from reference TRBV18 and TRBJ2-1, the complete variable domain is NAGVMQNPRHLVRRRGQEARLRCSPMKGHSHVYWYRQLPEEGLKFMVYLQKENIIDESGMPKERFSAEFPKEGPSILRIQQVVRGDSAAYFCASSHRDRRNEQFFGPGTRLTVL.

This clonotype was seen many times. The CDR3 here is CASTRASGGNTGELFF. In DNA form, the CDR3 reads TGTGCCAGCACAAGGGCTAGCGGGGGGAACACCGGGGAGCTGTTTTTT. The J gene is TRBJ2-2, the V gene TRBV12-3 or TRBV12-4; the match to TRBD2 covers 10 bases. The CDR3 is 16 amino acids. After removal of 7 bases from V and 1 base from J, the junction contained 6 bases not matched to a gene.

The genes are TRBV4-1 and TRBJ2-7, with no clear D. The ends were cut back, 1 base at V and 3 bases at J, with 19 bases in the middle. There are 17 residues in the CDR3. Per germline, CDR1 MGHRA and CDR2 YSYEKL. CDR3 DNA sequence: TGCGCCAGCAGCCAAGGTCACAGAAAACAGAAAGACTACGAGCAGTACTTC. As protein: CASSQGHRKQKDYEQYF.

This clonotype was found many times. CDR3 nucleotides: TGCGCCAGCAGCTTGCCCAACCTTTGGAGTGGGGCCAACGTCCTGACTTTC. This encodes CASSLPNLWSGANVLTF. This chain uses TRBV5-1 with TRBJ2-6; D remains unclear. CDR3 length equals 17 residues. V lost 1 base and J lost 3, with 14 bases in between. Germline CDR1 and CDR2: SGHRS and YFSETQ.

This clonotype was detected a few times. This chain joins TRBV10-1 and TRBJ1-1; D is unclear. Trimming cost V 5 bases and J 4 bases, with 14 bases left between them. CDR1 is WNHNN and CDR2 is SYGVQD in the germline V gene (reference sequence). This CDR3 has 14 amino acids. The CDR3 coding sequence is TGCGCCAGCAGTCCCTGGGGAGTCGGCACTGAAGCTTTCTTT. Translating it yields CASSPWGVGTEAFF.

This clonotype was seen ten or more times. The chain joins TRBV24-1 to TRBJ2-2, with no clear D. The length of the CDR3 is 14 residues. V lost 0 bases to trimming and J lost 7 bases, with 8 bases between them. Looked up from germline, CDR1 is KGHDR and CDR2 is SFDVKD. In DNA, the CDR3 is TGTGCCACCAGTGATTTGCAGCCTCGCGGGGAGCTGTTTTTT. Protein: CATSDLQPRGELFF.

V and J are TRBV7-9 and TRBJ2-5; D is ambiguous. The J call may be in error: the DNA end matches TRBJ2-1 better. The CDR3 is 15 residues long. Per the germline V gene, CDR1 is SEHNR and CDR2 is FQNEAQ (reference sequence). CDR3 sequence reads: CASSLAVSLEASQFF. CDR3 nucleotides: TGTGCCAGCAGCTTAGCGGTTAGTCTAGAGGCCTCTCAGTTCTTC.